This T cell receptor (beta chain) was found in a study of read filtering for tumor transcriptome and immune sequencing (dated by TCRdb to the early 2020s). About the investigation overall: Of the patients in the cohort, fewer than 20 were male and some 15 were female, and their mean age was 65.9 years, with a range of roughly 45 to 80. By revised international staging, roughly 8 patients were R-ISS I, some 16 were R-ISS II and 7 were R-ISS III. After DNase treatment, whole-transcriptome libraries were prepared with the TruSeq RNA Access Library Prep Kit. Per sample, about 3.5 to 11 million TCR-region mapped reads were obtained with IR-seq, compared with only about 85 to 1273 with RNA-seq. TCR repertoires obtained by targeted immune repertoire sequencing and by bulk whole-transcriptome sequencing performed on the same bone marrow samples were compared. One main goal was a read-filtering strategy for immune repertoire data, in particular deciding whether clonotypes backed by only one read should be removed.

This clonotype was counted between two and nine times. This clone's antigen is unknown. No base quality values were provided; no much bigger clone lies one nucleotide off. Here is what the overall study found, with its caveats: Single-read clonotypes made up roughly 81% of clonotypes but 3.5% to 4.5% of total reads in IR-seq, and over 65% of clonotypes and around 45% of reads in RNA-seq. The sorted CD138-negative fraction was a mixed bone marrow immune population, not purified T cells. When single-read clonotypes were removed, the proportions of shared clonotypes in IR-seq and RNA-seq correlated more strongly. IR-seq captured clonotypes at much higher depth and more reliably than RNA-seq, and smaller IR-seq throughput sufficed to identify most shared clonotypes.

CDR1 and CDR2, per the germline V gene (reference sequence), are LNHDA and SQIVND. Taken from cysteine to phenylalanine, the CDR3 has 17 residues. The sequence is cut down to CDR3 DNA, 51 bases in frame from base 1. Relative to germline, V is 7 bases shorter and J is 2 bases shorter, with 21 bases between their ends. TCR libraries were built from 400 ng RNA with the Immunoverse kit, using molecular barcoded adaptors covering alpha/delta and beta/gamma chains. TCR library preparation was performed with the same RNA that was used for transcriptome sequencing. Sequencing of TCR libraries was carried out on an Illumina HiSeq 4000 with 2 x 150 cycles. The study's own analysis went as follows. MiXCR aligned TCR reads to human V, D, J and C references and assembled the aligned reads into CDR3 clonotypes, with quality filtering and error correction included. The tcR package in R was used for analysis of clonotype counts and gene usage diversity. Raw mapping reads were checked after the RNA-seq reads had been mapped by STAR aligner version 2.5.3a onto the human GRCh37 genome. To test how sequencing depth affected the clonotypes detected, IR-seq fastq files were randomly downsampled with Seqtk 1.3. Clones were called with MiXCR by TCRdb after fastp trimmed the public reads at Q25, and only in-frame beta chains were retained. Rows are unified per CDR3 protein, each entry keeping the most common DNA and genes. These V and J calls are TCRdb output, not the study's own analysis. The sample contains around 65,000 distinct CDR3 sequences, 15% to 20% of them found a single time. The ten biggest clones cover roughly 10% of the sample.

Every patient had bone marrow sampled at the time of active disease. Isolation of bone marrow mononuclear cells was performed by Ficoll-Hypaque density gradient centrifugation. Myeloma plasma cells were removed and CD138-negative cells were obtained by negative selection following labeling with CD138 magnetic microbeads on a MACS separator. Flow cytometry on an Attune NxT with CD138 antibodies was used to check the purity of the isolated cells. Total RNA was extracted with TRIzol reagent and quantified with a NanoDrop spectrophotometer. Paired RNA-seq and IR-seq were performed on each patient's CD138-negative bone marrow sample.

The sequence was collected from a donor older than 35 with multiple myeloma. The rearranged chain carries TRBV19 and TRBJ2-4, with the D gene uncertain. Sequencing used a population of CD138-negative cells sorted from bone marrow. The cell subset or site label on this specimen signifies: bone marrow mononuclear cells depleted of CD138+ plasma/myeloma cells by negative magnetic selection. In nucleotide form, the sequence is TGTGCCAGTACCCTCTCGAAGGGCCCTTGGACCAAAAACATTCAGTACTTC. The translation is CASTLSKGPWTKNIQYF. With the rest looked up from the reference TRBV19 and TRBJ2-4 genes rather than sequenced, the full variable domain is DGGITQSPKYLFRKEGQNVTLSCEQNLNHDAMYWYRQDPGQGLRLIYYSQIVNDFQKGDIAEGYSVSREKKESFPLTVTSAQKNPTAFYLCASTLSKGPWTKNIQYFGAGTRLSVL.